The source of this T cell receptor (beta chain) is a study of a mutant IDH1 vaccine in newly diagnosed glioma. Generated by immunoSEQ multiplex PCR, the TCRdb table keeps only in-frame clones and is missing some. The sample holds 43,000 or so clones, 65% to 85% seen once. CDR3 length: 16 amino acids. Time point described: week 23, last vaccination. What each vaccine dose contained was 300 ug of mutant IDH1 20-mer peptide, accompanied by topical imiquimod. As to this clone: Its target is not known.

The chain joins TRBV21-1 to TRBJ2-7. TRBV21-1 is a recognized pseudogene. The source is a young woman with glioma. Some clones in this sample may be carry-over from other donors' samples. The source was PBMCs, collected from a glioma patient whose treatment included an IDH1 peptide vaccine. The CDR3 sequence is CASSRTTNWSFYEQYF. CDR3 sequence (DNA): TGTGCCAGCAGCAGGACCACAAACTGGAGCTTCTACGAGCAGTACTTC.